Listed below are T cell receptor beta chains from one sample, sequenced in a study of blood T cell repertoires in COVID-19. The protocol was immunoSEQ multiplex PCR, while the TCRdb copy is restricted to in-frame clones and leaves out a portion. The sample contains approximately 110,000 clones, about 93% of which appear only once. The sample comprised peripheral blood. Every receptor here comes from a man aged 50 to 59 with COVID-19, enrolled during active disease. Each CDR3 is given without its conserved first and last residue.

TRBJ2-2 | TRBV9 | ASSILAGANTGELF
TRBJ1-5 | TRBV19 | ASSPGSASGQPQH
TRBJ2-1 | TRBV7-9 | ASSYTSDREQF
TRBJ1-6 | TRBV6-1 | ASSEGRGSNSPLH
TRBJ1-1 | TRBV7-3 | ASSSSQGTEAF
TRBJ1-5 | TRBV11-2 | ASSENTGNQPQH
TRBJ2-1 | TRBV28 | ASSLFGQGTYNEQF
TRBJ2-1 | TRBV23-1 | ASSPNRPGTRSGNEQF
TRBJ1-2 | TRBV5-1 | ASSMTGGDYGYT
TRBJ2-5 | TRBV6-2/TRBV6-3 | ASSDTPGLAFQETQY
TRBJ2-7 | TRBV5-6 | ASSRRDWGTEQY
TRBJ2-7 | TRBV2 | ASTGGGYYEQY
TRBJ2-3 | TRBV11-2 | ASSFGGLAGTTDTQY
TRBJ2-2 | TRBV12-3/TRBV12-4 | ASNTNGGELF
TRBJ1-1 | TRBV5-6 | ASSLQGTVTMKF
TRBJ1-3 | TRBV9 | ASSVSSGNTIY
TRBJ1-5 | TRBV18 | ASSPWDTSGTNQPQH
TRBJ2-2 | TRBV27 | ASSPTGAGELF
TRBJ2-7 | TRBV7-2 | ASSLDAGPPSYEQY
TRBJ1-5 | TRBV4-1 | ASSLTGFQPQH
TRBJ1-5 | TRBV27 | ASSFQANQPQH
TRBJ1-5 | TRBV19 | ASSILNQPQH
TRBJ1-1 | TRBV7-9 | ASSLVASNTEAF
TRBJ2-1 | TRBV19 | ASSQTSGANNEQF
TRBJ2-3 | TRBV5-4 | ASVVMGTDTQY
TRBJ1-5 | TRBV4-1 | ASSQDGTGIQPQH
TRBJ1-2 | TRBV2 | ASSDRPNYGYT
TRBJ2-5 | TRBV6-2/TRBV6-3 | ASSPQQVRETQY
TRBJ2-2 | TRBV29-1 | SAGLAGGGRANTGELF
TRBJ2-7 | TRBV15 | ATSKGTSVSYEQY
TRBJ2-1 | TRBV6-2/TRBV6-3 | ASSYPGIFGNEQF